This entry features one TCR beta chain sequence. Antigen: not known. Time point defined: persistent/refractory GD, antithyroid drugs over 5 years with positive TRAb. Extracted PBMC RNA gave rise to the TCR library. American Thyroid Association guidelines defined Graves' disease diagnosis. All patients originated from an endocrinology department located in Xi'an, China. CDR3-region Arm-PCR and iRepertoire HTBI primers produced the TCR beta libraries. TCRdb re-analysed the multiplex PCR reads in MiXCR, keeping a single row per CDR3 protein. The data hold some 430,000 distinct CDR3 sequences, with 20% to 25% observed a single time. Germline V gene data show CDR1 as DFQATT and CDR2 as SNEGSKA (reference sequence). The V and J ends lost 3 bases and 0 bases, in that order; junction bases with no gene match: 3. This CDR3 region has 16 residues. This record belongs to a study of regulatory T cells in long-lasting Graves disease. Study context: Treatment with antithyroid drugs for over 5 years, together with positive TSH receptor antibodies, meant persistent Graves' disease. General study findings and limits: A reduction in accuracy may have resulted from the small sample size.

This TCR came from a female donor with Graves disease. V usage is TRBV20-1 and J usage is TRBJ2-1, with 12 bases aligning to TRBD1. Sequenced material: peripheral blood mononuclear cells (PBMCs), taken when the disease was refractory, from a patient treated with antithyroid drugs. CDR3 region: CSARGQGASSYNEQFF. CDR3 sequence (DNA): TGCAGTGCTAGGGGACAGGGGGCAAGCTCCTACAATGAGCAGTTCTTC.